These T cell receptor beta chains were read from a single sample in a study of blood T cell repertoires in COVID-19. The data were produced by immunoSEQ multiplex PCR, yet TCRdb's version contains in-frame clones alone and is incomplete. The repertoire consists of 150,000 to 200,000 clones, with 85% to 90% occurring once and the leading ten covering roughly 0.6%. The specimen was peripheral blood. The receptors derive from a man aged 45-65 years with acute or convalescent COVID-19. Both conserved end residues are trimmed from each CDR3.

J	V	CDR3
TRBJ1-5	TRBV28	ASSPRGMGNQPQH
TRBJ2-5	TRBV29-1	SVGSGEETQY
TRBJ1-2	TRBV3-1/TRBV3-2	ASSQGGGGYGYT
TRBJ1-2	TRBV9	ASSVADTNYGYT
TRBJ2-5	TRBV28	ASSSTSDRGETQY
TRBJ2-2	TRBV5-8	ASSLDPLAGVNGELF
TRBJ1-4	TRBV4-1	ASRPPGINEKLF
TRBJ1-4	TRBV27	ASSSVNNEKLF
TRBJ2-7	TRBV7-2	ASSRRDRGYEQY
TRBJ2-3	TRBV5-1	ASTLRKGTGGPTGDTQY
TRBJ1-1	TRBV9	ASSPWLGAEAF
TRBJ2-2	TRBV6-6	ASNTLAGGAAGELF
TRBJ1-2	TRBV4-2	ASSQDLFLLGYT
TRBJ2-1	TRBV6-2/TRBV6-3	ASSRSRYNEQF
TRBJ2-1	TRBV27	ASRILAGGDEQF
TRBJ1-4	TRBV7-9	ASSLGSARDEKLF
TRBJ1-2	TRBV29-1	SVDSGQSDGYT
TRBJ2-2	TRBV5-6	ASSFSGFPTGELF
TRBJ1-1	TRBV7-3	ASSASGAGTEAF
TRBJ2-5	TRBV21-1	ASSKAIRDRGRETQY
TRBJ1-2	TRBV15	ATSRDPTANYGYT
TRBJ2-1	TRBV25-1	ASSATGGESPF